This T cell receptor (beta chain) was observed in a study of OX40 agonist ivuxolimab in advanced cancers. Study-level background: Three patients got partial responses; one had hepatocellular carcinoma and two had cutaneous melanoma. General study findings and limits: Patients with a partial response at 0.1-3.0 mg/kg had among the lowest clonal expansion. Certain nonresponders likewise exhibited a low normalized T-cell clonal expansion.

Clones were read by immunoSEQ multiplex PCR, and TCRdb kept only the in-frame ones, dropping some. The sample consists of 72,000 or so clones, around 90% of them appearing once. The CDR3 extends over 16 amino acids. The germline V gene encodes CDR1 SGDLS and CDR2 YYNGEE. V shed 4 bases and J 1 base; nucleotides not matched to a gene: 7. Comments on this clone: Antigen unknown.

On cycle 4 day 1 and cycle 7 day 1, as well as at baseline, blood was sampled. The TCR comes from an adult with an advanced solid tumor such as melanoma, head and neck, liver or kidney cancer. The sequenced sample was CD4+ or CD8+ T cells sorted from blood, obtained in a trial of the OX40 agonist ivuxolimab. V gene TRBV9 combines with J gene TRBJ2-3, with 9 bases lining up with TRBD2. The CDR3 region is CASSRPASGGTDTQYF. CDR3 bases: TGTGCCAGCAGCCGACCCGCTAGCGGGGGCACAGATACGCAGTATTTT.